This T cell receptor (beta chain) derives from a study of T cells in Graves' hyperthyroidism and ophthalmopathy. The study left out patients who had uncontrolled infection, other autoimmune disease, pregnancy or lactation. The source material, RNA transcripts, was used to amplify TCR beta CDR3 regions. HTBI primers were employed in a first-round RT-PCR of the TCR CDR3. Via MiXCR, TCRdb re-called the multiplex PCR reads, giving one row per CDR3 protein. This table has about 210,000 distinct CDR3 sequences, 18% appearing once. This CDR3 contains 13 residues. Trimming removed 6 bases from V and 5 bases from J, with 14 bases in between. The germline CDR1 and CDR2 sequences are SQVTM and ANQGSEA. In this sample, this clonotype turned up many times.

The chain has TRBV29-1 and TRBJ1-5; a possible D gene is TRBD1 (6 bases). The sample comprised blood. The clonotype comes from a man aged 35-49 years with Graves' hyperthyroidism. CDR3 sequence reads: CSVQIQGDQPQHF. The CDR3 DNA is TGCAGCGTGCAGATACAGGGAGATCAGCCCCAGCATTTT.